These 25 T cell receptor beta chains were sequenced from one sample in a study of T cell responses to AZD1222 COVID-19 vaccine. Clones were read by immunoSEQ multiplex PCR, and TCRdb kept only the in-frame ones, dropping some. This sample has about 130,000 clones; approximately 88% occur once, and the top ten carry roughly 6.3%. This sample comprised peripheral blood, obtained on day 0 of AZD1222 vaccination. The origin of the receptors is an adult in good health.

V is TRBV6-5 and J is TRBJ1-2; tentatively, D is TRBD1 (6 bases). CDR3 length: 16 amino acids. CDR1 MNHEY and CDR2 SVGAGI come from the germline V gene. Trimming shortened V by 4 bases and J by 8 bases, and 23 bases separated the two germline ends. In nucleotides, the CDR3 is TGTGCCAGCAGTTCTCCGACCGTAGGGGGGGCGAAGGGCTACACCTTC. This encodes CASSSPTVGGAKGYTF.

The chain joins TRBV6-2 or TRBV6-3 to TRBJ1-6; D is undetermined. CDR1 is MNHEY and CDR2 is SVGEGT in the germline V gene. V was cut by 2 bases and J by 5 bases, with 7 bases left in between. This CDR3 contains 14 residues. In DNA, the CDR3 is TGTGCCAGCAGTTACCCGGCAAATAATTCACCCCTCCACTTT. Protein sequence: CASSYPANNSPLHF.

This rearrangement joins TRBV5-1 to TRBJ2-7, with 7 bases matching TRBD1. The ends lost 4 bases at V and 4 bases at J; junction bases unmatched: 8. CDR1 and CDR2 from the germline V gene are SGHRS and YFSETQ. CDR3 length: 14 residues. This CDR3 is CASSPLQGSYEQYF. The CDR3 DNA reads TGCGCCAGCAGCCCCTTACAGGGGTCTTACGAGCAGTACTTC.

The gene calls are TRBV6-2 or TRBV6-3 and TRBJ1-1; no reliable D call. CDR3 length equals 12 residues. Germline V gene sequence: CDR1 MNHEY, CDR2 SVGEGT. V dropped 2 bases and J dropped 3 bases, with 4 bases sitting between them. The CDR3 DNA reads as TGTGCCAGCAGTTACGGGGACACTGAAGCTTTCTTT. This sequence encodes CASSYGDTEAFF.

The rearrangement joins TRBV20-1 to TRBJ1-2; perhaps TRBD1 as D (6 bases). The CDR3 runs to 11 residues. The germline V gene encodes CDR1 DFQATT and CDR2 SNEGSKA (reference sequence). The V and J ends lost 2 bases and 8 bases respectively, with 9 bases between them. CDR3 region: CSARPGVGYTF. The CDR3 DNA is TGCAGTGCTAGACCAGGGGTGGGCTACACCTTC.

The gene calls are TRBV7-9 and TRBJ2-3, with TRBD1 identical over 7 bases. Germline V gene data show CDR1 as SEHNR and CDR2 as FQNEAQ (reference sequence). The CDR3 covers 13 residues. The ends lost 4 bases at V and 5 bases at J; junction bases unmatched: 3. CDR3 region: CASSYTGEDTQYF. The CDR3 DNA sequence: TGTGCCAGCAGCTACACAGGGGAAGATACGCAGTATTTT. Together with reference TRBV7-9 and TRBJ2-3, the CDR3 gives the full variable domain: DTGVSQNPRHKITKRGQNVTFRCDPISEHNRLYWYRQTLGQGPEFLTYFQNEAQLEKSRLLSDRFSAERPKGSFSTLEIQRTEQGDSAMYLCASSYTGEDTQYFGPGTRLTVL.

This clone was detected a few times. The CDR3 region is CASSTSGPNTYNEQFF. The CDR3 DNA reads TGTGCCAGCAGCACCTCTGGGCCTAACACTTACAATGAGCAGTTCTTC. This chain uses TRBV7-2 with TRBJ2-1; D not resolved. Germline V CDR1 and CDR2: SGHTA, FQGNSA. This CDR3 is built from 16 residues. The V end was cut by 5 bases, the J end by 4 bases, with 18 bases between.

This clone has a handful of counts. This chain connects TRBV6-5 to TRBJ2-2; 8 bases are shared with TRBD2. The CDR3 covers 15 residues. Germline CDR1 is MNHEY and CDR2 is SVGAGI. The junction had 4 bases not matched to a gene; V was cut back by 6 bases and J by 1 base. The CDR3 nucleotides read TGTGCCAGCAGGACGGGGGGGGAGAACACCGGGGAGCTGTTTTTT. Protein sequence: CASRTGGENTGELFF.

The rearrangement joins TRBV6-5 to TRBJ2-7, with a tentative D call TRBD2 (7 bases). The CDR3 spans 12 residues. The germline gives CDR1 MNHEY, CDR2 SVGAGI. Trimming shortened V by 5 bases and J by 7 bases, and 12 bases separated the two germline ends. The CDR3 is CASSRGGVEQYF. The CDR3 coding sequence is TGTGCCAGCAGTAGGGGGGGGGTAGAGCAGTACTTC.

V and J are TRBV4-2 and TRBJ2-7; unclear D gene. Trimming removed 0 bases at V and 1 base at J, with 7 bases between. CDR1 is LGHNA and CDR2 is YNFKEQ in the germline V gene. The CDR3 is 14 amino acids. This chain's CDR3 is CASSQDPGSYEQYF. The CDR3, as DNA: TGTGCCAGCAGCCAAGATCCCGGATCCTACGAGCAGTACTTC.

The chain joins TRBV30 to TRBJ1-1; D ambiguous. The V gene lost 0 bases and the J gene lost 0 bases, with 8 bases spanning the gap. The V gene's germline CDR1 is GTSNPN and CDR2 SVGIG (reference sequence). This CDR3 region has 14 residues. The chain's CDR3 is CAWSVLDLNTEAFF. DNA of the CDR3: TGTGCCTGGAGTGTGCTTGACCTGAACACTGAAGCTTTCTTT.

CDR3 sequence (DNA): TGTGCCAGCAGTTTACAGGGGAACACTGAAGCTTTCTTT. Protein sequence: CASSLQGNTEAFF. The genes are TRBV27 and TRBJ1-1, with D possibly matching TRBD1 (5 bases). Germline V gene sequence: CDR1 MNHEY, CDR2 SMNVEV (reference sequence). V was cut by 2 bases and J by 1 base, with 5 bases left in between. The CDR3 covers 13 residues.

The gene calls are TRBV30 and TRBJ1-4, with a weak D call TRBD1 (5 bases). Germline CDR1 is GTSNPN and CDR2 is SVGIG (reference sequence). Trimming stripped 2 bases from V and 8 bases from J, with 15 bases between. The CDR3 has 14 amino acids. The CDR3 nucleotides read TGTGCCTGGAGTCCCACGGGGGTCCTAGAAAAACTGTTTTTT. Its protein is CAWSPTGVLEKLFF.

The rearrangement links TRBV7-3 to TRBJ1-1; TRBD1 is a possible D gene (5 bases). V was clipped by 0 bases and J by 5 bases, with 10 bases between them. CDR3 length equals 14 residues. In germline, CDR1 is SGHTA, CDR2 FQGTGA. The CDR3 spells CASSLTMGETEAFF. CDR3 bases: TGTGCCAGCAGCTTAACGATGGGGGAGACTGAAGCTTTCTTT. Looking up the rest from reference TRBV7-3 and TRBJ1-1 gives the full variable domain: GAGVSQTPSNKVTEKGKYVELRCDPISGHTALYWYRQSLGQGPEFLIYFQGTGAADDSGLPNDRFFAVRPEGSVSTLKIQRTERGDSAVYLCASSLTMGETEAFFGQGTRLTVV.

The chain is built from TRBV5-1 and TRBJ2-7, with 7 positions matching TRBD1. V shed 6 bases, J shed 5 bases, and the junction held 14 bases outside the gene matches. In germline, CDR1 is SGHRS, CDR2 YFSETQ. This CDR3 spans 15 amino acids. The CDR3 DNA sequence: TGCGCCAGCAAACCAGACAGGGCATTTGCCGACGAGCAGTACTTC. It specifies CASKPDRAFADEQYF.

Remarks on this clone: This sample also contains other DNA sequences that code for the same CDR3. The V gene is TRBV20-1, the J gene TRBJ2-3; tentatively, D is TRBD2 (6 bases). Trimming cost V 6 bases and J 5 bases, with 9 bases left between them. CDR3 length equals 11 residues. Germline V gene sequence: CDR1 DFQATT, CDR2 SNEGSKA (reference sequence). Here the CDR3 DNA reads TGCAGTGCCCGGCGGGGAGATACGCAGTATTTT. Translation gives CSARRGDTQYF.

V usage is TRBV11-2 and J usage is TRBJ1-5, with D maybe TRBD1 (6 bases). Germline CDR1 and CDR2: SGHAT and FQNNGV. The CDR3 spans 14 residues. The V gene lost 1 base and the J gene lost 5 bases, with 9 bases spanning the gap. The CDR3 reads CASSLGQDDQPQHF. CDR3 bases: TGTGCCAGCAGCTTAGGACAGGACGATCAGCCCCAGCATTTT.

The chain recombines TRBV29-1 with TRBJ2-3; perhaps TRBD2 as D (6 bases). CDR1 and CDR2 from the germline V gene are SQVTM and ANQGSEA. V was shortened by 6 bases and J by 6 bases, with 13 bases between the two germline ends. This CDR3 is built from 12 residues. The DNA of the CDR3 is TGCAGCGTGCGGGAAACGGGGGATACGCAGTATTTT. Protein: CSVRETGDTQYF.

This chain uses TRBV27 with TRBJ1-5; a possible D gene is TRBD1 (5 bases). Germline CDR1 and CDR2: MNHEY and SMNVEV (reference sequence). The CDR3 has 16 amino acids. Trimming removed 8 bases from V and 2 bases from J, with 19 bases in between. The DNA of the CDR3 is TGTGCCAGCCAACAAGGGGCTGGGGTCGGCAATCAGCCCCAGCATTTT. Its translation is CASQQGAGVGNQPQHF.

In regard to this clone: This sample includes further DNA sequences coding for the same CDR3. The rearrangement links TRBV5-6 to TRBJ1-1; D is uncertain. CDR3 length: 11 residues. Germline CDR1 and CDR2: SGHDT and YYEEEE. V gave up 2 bases and J gave up 2 bases, with 1 base separating them. The chain's CDR3 is CASSLNTEAFF. The CDR3 bases are TGTGCCAGCAGCTTAAACACTGAAGCTTTCTTT.

V and J are TRBV10-3 and TRBJ1-4; possibly TRBD1 for D (6 bases). The length of the CDR3 is 13 residues. With 10 bases removed from V and 3 bases from J, the gap between germline ends came to 12 bases. Germline CDR1 and CDR2: ENHRY and SYGVKD. Here the CDR3 reads CATRQVANEKLFF. CDR3 DNA: TGTGCCACACGACAGGTCGCTAATGAAAAACTGTTTTTT.

The J gene is TRBJ1-1, the V gene TRBV30; D unresolved. V was clipped by 3 bases and J by 5 bases, with 16 bases between them. CDR3 length: 14 amino acids. CDR1 and CDR2 (germline): GTSNPN, SVGIG (reference sequence). The CDR3 nucleotides read TGTGCCTGGAGCCAAGGTGCCTTGGGGACTGAAGCTTTCTTT. As protein: CAWSQGALGTEAFF.

V usage is TRBV6-5 and J usage is TRBJ1-5; D is perhaps TRBD1 (5 bases). The CDR3 totals 15 residues. V dropped 6 bases and J dropped 2 bases, with 14 bases sitting between them. The germline gives CDR1 MNHEY, CDR2 SVGAGI. This CDR3 is CASSPVVGGNQPQHF. CDR3 bases: TGTGCCAGCAGCCCCGTGGTGGGGGGCAATCAGCCCCAGCATTTT.

This clone was seen a few times. Compared with germline, one end of the junction differs, possibly owing to a read error. V gene TRBV25-1 combines with J gene TRBJ1-1; D possibly corresponds to TRBD1 (5 bases). Germline assignment: CDR1 MGHDK and CDR2 SYGVNS. CDR3 length: 17 amino acids. CDR3 region: CASSEYGGRGSNAEAFF. The CDR3 region has the DNA TGTGCCAGCAGTGAATATGGGGGTAGAGGGTCGAACGCTGAAGCTTTCTTT. The full variable domain, with the rest looked up from reference TRBV25-1 and TRBJ1-1, is EADIYQTPRYLVIGTGKKITLECSQTMGHDKMYWYQQDPGMELHLIHYSYGVNSTEKGDLSSESTVSRIRTEHFPLTLESARPSHTSQYLCASSEYGGRGSNAEAFFGQGTRLTVV.

This clone was seen only a few times. V usage is TRBV6-1 and J usage is TRBJ2-7; 10 nucleotides line up with TRBD2. With 3 bases clipped from V and 7 bases from J, the junction kept 9 bases outside the gene matches. The CDR3 consists of 15 residues. In germline, CDR1 is MNHNS, CDR2 SASEGT. This CDR3 is CASSDEAGGPKEQYF. CDR3 nucleotide sequence: TGTGCCAGCAGTGACGAAGCGGGGGGGCCGAAGGAGCAGTACTTC.